This is a list of T cell receptor beta chains from one sample in a study of persistence of HIV-infected CD4 T cells. These receptors are not linked to any known antigen. Clones were sequenced by immunoSEQ multiplex PCR, and TCRdb holds only the in-frame ones, with some missing. The top ten clones hold roughly 1.3% of a sample with 30,000 to 45,000 clones, 80% to 90% of them seen once. This specimen was CD4+ T cells sorted from PBMCs after roughly 19-hour stimulation, taken from a patient who received antiretroviral therapy. These receptors all come from an adult man with HIV who was CMV-seropositive. The CDR3 runs from the conserved cysteine through the conserved F or W. D genes are given only for firm matches. Rows give clone size only sometimes, using once, few, many, or a class for an expanded clone.

>few|-|TRBV6-2/TRBV6-3|TRBJ1-2
TGTGCCAGCAGTGACAGGTTAATGAGTGGCTACACCTTC
CASSDRLMSGYTF
>-|-|TRBV5-8|TRBJ2-7
TGTGCCAGCAGCTCCCCTAGGACTGATGGTTACGAGCAGTACTTC
CASSSPRTDGYEQYF
>-|-|TRBV5-1|TRBJ1-1
TGCGCCAGCAGCTTGGCCCCCGACCCGAACACTGAAGCTTTCTTT
CASSLAPDPNTEAFF
>-|-|TRBV6-6|TRBJ2-7
TGTGCCAGCACCCGGACGATCTCCTACGAGCAGTACTTC
CASTRTISYEQYF
>-|-|TRBV11-1|TRBJ2-2
TGTGCCAGCAGGGGATGGGGGGCCGGGGAGCTGTTTTTT
CASRGWGAGELFF
>-|TRBD1|TRBV4-1|TRBJ1-2
TGCGCCAGCAGCCAAGAGACAGGGGGCGTCTTCTATGGCTACACCTTC
CASSQETGGVFYGYTF
>-|-|TRBV29-1|TRBJ1-3
TGCAGCGCCGAGGGCAGCAGCTCTGGAAACACCATATATTTT
CSAEGSSSGNTIYF
>-|-|TRBV15|TRBJ1-6
TGTGCCACCAGCTCGGACAGCCGCTTGAGTAATTCACCCCTCCACTTT
CATSSDSRLSNSPLHF
>-|TRBD2|TRBV24-1|TRBJ2-3
TGTGCCACCAGTGACGGCCGGGGGGGCACAGATACGCAGTATTTT
CATSDGRGGTDTQYF
>-|-|TRBV5-6|TRBJ1-5
TGTGCCAGCAGCTTGTGGGTGGGGACGGGCAATCAGCCCCAGCATTTT
CASSLWVGTGNQPQHF
>-|-|TRBV5-4|TRBJ2-7
TGTGCCAGCAGCTTGGGGTCGAGTACTCCCCTTCGCGAGCAGTACTTC
CASSLGSSTPLREQYF
>-|-|TRBV6-5|TRBJ1-5
TGTGCCAGCACCTCAGGAGCTTTGAATCAGCCCCAGCATTTT
CASTSGALNQPQHF
>-|-|TRBV5-5|TRBJ1-1
TGTGCCAGCAGCTTAGGGACGGGGGTTGGTGAAGCTTTCTTT
CASSLGTGVGEAFF
>-|-|TRBV10-2|TRBJ1-2
TGCGCCAGCAGTGGTCCCGGGGATGATGGCTACACCTTC
CASSGPGDDGYTF
>-|-|TRBV19|TRBJ1-5
TGTGCCAGTAGTGGGGGGGCAGGGAGGAATCAGCCCCAGCATTTT
CASSGGAGRNQPQHF
>-|-|TRBV5-6|TRBJ1-1
TGTGCCAGCAGCGTTAGGACAGTCTATACTGAAGCTTTCTTT
CASSVRTVYTEAFF
>-|TRBD2|TRBV5-1|TRBJ2-3
TGCGCCAGCAGCCCACTAGCGGGGGGGCGTCCAGATACGCAGTATTTT
CASSPLAGGRPDTQYF
>-|-|TRBV10-3|TRBJ1-2
TGTGCCATCAATCGCGCAGGGTCGGATGGCTACACCTTC
CAINRAGSDGYTF
>-|-|TRBV6-5|TRBJ1-5
TGTGCCAGCAGTTACTCTGCAACTGGGGCAGGTCAGCCCCAGCATTTT
CASSYSATGAGQPQHF
>few|-|TRBV10-3|TRBJ1-3
TGTGCCATCAGTGAGAGCCCTAACGTTGGCGACACCATATATTTT
CAISESPNVGDTIYF
>-|TRBD2|TRBV27|TRBJ2-1
TGTGCCAGCAGTTTATCACGTCTAGCGGGAGCGGGTGAGCAGTTCTTC
CASSLSRLAGAGEQFF
>-|-|TRBV10-3|TRBJ2-3
TGTGCCATCAGTGAGGGGGATACGCAGTATTTT
CAISEGDTQYF
>-|TRBD2|TRBV27|TRBJ2-2
TGTGCCAGCAGTTTTTCCGGGACTAGGAGGGAGGGGGCCGGGGAGCTGTTTTTT
CASSFSGTRREGAGELFF
>-|-|TRBV30|TRBJ1-2
TGTGCCGGGATCCACGGTCGACATGGCTACACCTTC
CAGIHGRHGYTF
>-|-|TRBV2|TRBJ2-6
TGTGCCAGCAGGGTGGAGAGCGCATACTTAACATACTCTGGGGCCAACGTCCTGACTTTC
CASRVESAYLTYSGANVLTF
>-|TRBD2|TRBV10-3|TRBJ2-3
TGTGCCATCTCGCGGGAGGGACTAGCGGGAGGGCAGCCAGATACGCAGTATTTT
CAISREGLAGGQPDTQYF
>-|-|TRBV7-2|TRBJ1-1
TGTGCCAGCAGCTTATTGGGTCTTGGCACTGAAGCTTTCTTT
CASSLLGLGTEAFF
>-|-|TRBV30|TRBJ1-2
TGTGCCTGGAGTGTACGGGTCAACTATGGCTACACCTTC
CAWSVRVNYGYTF
>-|TRBD2|TRBV10-3|TRBJ2-3
TGTGCCATCAGACCGGGACTAGCGGGCCCAGATACGCAGTATTTT
CAIRPGLAGPDTQYF
>-|-|TRBV6-2/TRBV6-3|TRBJ1-2
TGTGCCAGCAGTTACTCGAGGAGGGGCTATGGCTACACCTTC
CASSYSRRGYGYTF
>-|-|TRBV10-3|TRBJ2-7
TGTGCCATCGGGACACCCGCGGGATACGAGCAGTACTTC
CAIGTPAGYEQYF
>-|-|TRBV7-2|TRBJ1-5
TGTGCCAGCAGCCCTACCTCACTTTTTCAGCCCCAGCATTTT
CASSPTSLFQPQHF
>-|TRBD1|TRBV7-8|TRBJ2-7
TGTGCCAGCAGCTTAGGCAGACAGGGGAGCTCCTACGAGCAGTACTTC
CASSLGRQGSSYEQYF
>-|-|TRBV10-3|TRBJ1-6
TGTGCCGTCGAAGGGGAGGGGTATAATTCACCCCTCCACTTT
CAVEGEGYNSPLHF
>-|-|TRBV6-5|TRBJ1-1
TGTGCCAGCAGTTACTCGAGGGTGGGGGACACTGAAGCTTTCTTT
CASSYSRVGDTEAFF
>-|-|TRBV2|TRBJ2-5
TGTGCCAGCAGTGAAATCAGGAACCAAGAGACCCAGTACTTC
CASSEIRNQETQYF
>-|-|TRBV7-6|TRBJ1-5
TGTGCCAGCAGCGGACCGAGGGGGGAGCCCCAGCATTTT
CASSGPRGEPQHF
>-|TRBD1|TRBV5-1|TRBJ2-1
TGCGCCAGCAAATGGGAACAGGGGTACTACAATGAGCAGTTCTTC
CASKWEQGYYNEQFF
>-|-|TRBV19|TRBJ1-5
TGTGCCAGTAGTCCTCAGGGGAACAATCAGCCCCAGCATTTT
CASSPQGNNQPQHF
>-|-|TRBV19|TRBJ1-2
TGTGCCAGTAGTATAGACCTCAGTGCCGGCTATGGCTACACCTTC
CASSIDLSAGYGYTF
>-|TRBD2|TRBV9|TRBJ2-1
TGTGCCAGCAGCGTCACTAGCGGGGGGTCGAATGAGCAGTTCTTC
CASSVTSGGSNEQFF
>-|TRBD2|TRBV7-6|TRBJ2-1
TGTGCCAGCAGCTTATTGAGCGGGGGAAGCTCCTACAATGAGCAGTTCTTC
CASSLLSGGSSYNEQFF
>-|-|TRBV14|TRBJ1-6
TGTGCCAGCAGCCTCTTAGACGTGAATTCACCCCTCCACTTT
CASSLLDVNSPLHF
>few|TRBD1|TRBV18|TRBJ2-2
TGTGCCAGCTCGGGGACAGGGACCACCGGGGAGCTGTTTTTT
CASSGTGTTGELFF
>once|TRBD1|TRBV6-6|TRBJ1-3
TGTGCCAGCAGCCCGACAGGGGGCGGAAACACCATATATTTT
CASSPTGGGNTIYF
>-|TRBD2|TRBV5-4|TRBJ2-1
TGTGCCAGCAGCGGAACTAGCGGGGGAGTCGGTGAGCAGTTCTTC
CASSGTSGGVGEQFF
>few|TRBD1|TRBV19|TRBJ2-7
TGTGCCAGTCATAGGACAGGGGAGTACGAGCAGTACTTC
CASHRTGEYEQYF
>-|-|TRBV6-5|TRBJ1-1
TGTGCCAGCACGCAGGGGCTGGGGACTGAAGCTTTCTTT
CASTQGLGTEAFF
>-|-|TRBV6-5|TRBJ2-7
TGTGCCAGCACTGTCCGCTCCTACGAGCAGTACTTC
CASTVRSYEQYF
>-|TRBD1|TRBV11-1|TRBJ2-4
TGTGCCAGCAGCCCCGGACAGGGAGCAGCCAAAAACATTCAGTACTTC
CASSPGQGAAKNIQYF
>-|TRBD1|TRBV5-4|TRBJ2-2
TGTGCCAGCAGCTCTAGACAGGGGGCGAACACCGGGGAGCTGTTTTTT
CASSSRQGANTGELFF
>-|-|TRBV5-1|TRBJ2-2
TGCGCCAGCAGCTTGCTTGGCGATCACGACGGGGAGCTGTTTTTT
CASSLLGDHDGELFF
>-|-|TRBV6-6|TRBJ1-2
TGTGCCAGCAGTTACTCGGGGGGACGGTATGGCTACACCTTC
CASSYSGGRYGYTF
>-|TRBD1|TRBV7-2|TRBJ1-2
TGTGCCAGCAGCTTCCTCCAACCACAGGGGAGCTATGGCTACACCTTC
CASSFLQPQGSYGYTF
>-|-|TRBV5-8|TRBJ1-2
TGTGCCAGCAGCTTGGAAGGTTACGGCTACACCTTC
CASSLEGYGYTF
>-|TRBD2|TRBV9|TRBJ2-2
TGTGCCAGCAGCGCGGGGGGTCACACCGGGGAGCTGTTTTTT
CASSAGGHTGELFF
>-|TRBD1|TRBV6-6|TRBJ1-1
TGTGCCGGGCAGGGACAGCTGAACACTGAAGCTTTCTTT
CAGQGQLNTEAFF
>-|TRBD1|TRBV29-1|TRBJ1-4
TGCAGCGTGGGTGACAGGGGGGAAAAACTGTTTTTT
CSVGDRGEKLFF
>-|TRBD1|TRBV27|TRBJ1-1
TGTGCCAGCAGATCGGGACAGGGGGCGAACACTGAAGCTTTCTTT
CASRSGQGANTEAFF